This entry features one T cell receptor beta chain sequence. Its antigen is unknown. The input lacks base qualities; no much larger clone sits a single base away. The High Capacity cDNA Reverse Transcription Kit was used to reverse transcribe all of the isolated RNA, meaning that expressed TCRB transcripts were what got sequenced. Deep immunoSEQ sequencing was applied to naive, central memory and regulatory T cell samples, giving an average of roughly 3.3 million total reads per sample. Sorted cells were lysed in RLT buffer and RNA was extracted with DNase-treated RNeasy Micro or Mini kits, depending on cell number. Each cell subset was processed separately to prevent cross-contamination, with patient and healthy donor samples processed together. The immunoSEQ multiplex PCR was used to amplify TCRB sequences from cDNA, yielding 87-bp fragments that span the CDR3 region. Amplicons were sequenced on the Illumina HiSeq platform. The authors' analysis ran thus. PCR bias was computationally corrected using synthetic template baselines, reads within Hamming distance 2 were collapsed, and singletons that could not be merged were discarded. Reads were aligned against IMGT so that V, D and J genes, CDR3 length and insertions or deletions at six rearrangement sites could be assigned. Within each subset, clonotype counts were normalized to the number of sorted cells before true diversity and Gini coefficients were calculated with the tcR R package. The overlap coefficient, calculated on TCRB nucleotide sequences, was used to measure repertoire sharing. TCRdb carries this immuneACCESS record with in-frame sequences only. Its versions omit some clonotypes, under half of them owing to an unresolved V gene in the studies checked, with the rest unexplained. V, J and clone size derive from that table, while D and trimming were established from the DNA sequence. The sample includes about 150,000 clones, with 11% observed a single time. Roughly 2% of the sample belongs to the ten largest clones.

Each donor gave one peripheral blood draw, roughly 120 mL on average, collected into heparinised tubes. A BD FACSAria II was used to sort naive, central memory, regulatory and stem cell-like memory CD4+ T cells with a panel that included CD45RO, CCR7, CD25, CD127, CD95 and CD27. A purity above 98% was achieved for all sorted populations. Right away, PBMCs were isolated by Lymphoprep density gradient centrifugation and were stained directly, with no culture step. Samples were stained and sorted in pairs, with one healthy donor and one patient per experiment, so that batch effects were minimized. This specimen belongs to a study of beta chain features in type 1 diabetes (dated by TCRdb to 2016 to 2018). Regarding the complete study: Patients and healthy donors did not differ in mean age, gender distribution, total cell number or subset yield. A total of some 110 million sorted cells were examined across all samples, and a strong correlation was observed between cell number per subset and RNA yield. In the study, TCRB repertoires of sorted circulating CD4+ T cell subsets from recently diagnosed type 1 diabetes patients were compared with those of matched healthy donors. Whereas all 28 donors provided naive and central memory subsets, regulatory and stem cell-like memory subsets were isolated from just 8 patients and about 8 healthy donors.

Broad study findings and their caveats: Because cDNA was sequenced instead of genomic DNA, activated cells with high expression could be over-represented, although the groups did not differ in activation or CD3 levels. At VDJ recombination sites, patients with type 1 diabetes made fewer insertions and deleted more nucleotides, a pattern implying thymic rearrangement abnormalities. Naive, central memory and regulatory TCRB repertoires appeared to be more similar among patients than among healthy donors. PCR might favor shorter templates, but patient and control samples were amplified and corrected together, so any skew would affect both groups equally. HLA sub-analyses involved small numbers of individuals, so any influence of HLA type on TCRB rearrangement remained unresolved. A moderate but significant shortening of TCRB CDR3 length was observed in type 1 diabetes patients in all four CD4+ subsets.

CDR1 and CDR2 were assigned from the germline V gene (reference sequence) as SEHNR and FQNEAQ. V loses 2 bases of germline sequence and J loses 8 bases, and the interval between the two ends is 10 bases. The CDR3 holds 13 amino acids from the cysteine to the phenylalanine. The only DNA kept is the CDR3, 39 bases in frame from the first base. The chain uses TRBV7-9 and TRBJ2-4; matching of 6 bases hints at TRBD2 as the D gene. The source material was central memory CD4+ T cells from blood. The receptor comes from a man aged 18-30 years in good health. The DNA is as follows: TGTGCCAGCAGCTTAAGACTAGGTGACATTCAGTACTTC. Protein translation: CASSLRLGDIQYF.